This TCR beta chain appears in the sequencing data of a study of OX40 agonist ivuxolimab in advanced cancers. CDR1 and CDR2 from the germline V gene are ENHRY and SYGVKD. The CDR3 has 12 residues. Trimming removed 7 bases at V and 3 bases at J, with 10 bases between. The repertoire was sequenced with immunoSEQ multiplex PCR; TCRdb's copy has only in-frame clones and lacks some. The profile shows nearly 90,000 clones, around nine tenths of them singletons. The chain recombines TRBV10-3 with TRBJ2-7, with no clear D. Sequenced material: CD4+ or CD8+ T cells sorted from blood, taken in a trial of the OX40 agonist ivuxolimab. The clonotype comes from an adult with an advanced solid tumor such as melanoma, head and neck, liver or kidney cancer. In DNA form, the CDR3 reads TGTGCCATCACCGACACTGGCTACGAGCAGTACTTC. This translates into CAITDTGYEQYF.